The 12 T cell receptor beta chains below all came from one sample that was sequenced in a study of brain T cells in children with intractable seizures (dated by TCRdb to the early 2020s). What the time point label conveys for this sample: resected brain tissue, or blood drawn just prior to surgery. Library preparation used the immunoSEQ multiplex PCR assay. Entries here come from immuneACCESS through TCRdb and include only in-frame sequences with V and J called. Some clones fail to appear in such tables; in the studies checked, an unresolved V gene covers under half of the shortfall, and the cause of the remainder is unknown. Counted in this sample were about 41,000 clones; about 93% of them appeared once. Of the sample, approximately 6% is held by the ten largest clones. The source material was peripheral blood, sampled at surgery. These TCRs come from a girl aged 2 to 9 with tuberous sclerosis and intractable seizures.

The V gene is TRBV12-5, the J gene TRBJ1-4; D is undetermined. The CDR3 loop spans 15 amino acids. The ends were cut back, 3 bases at V and 7 bases at J, with 15 bases in the middle. The V gene's germline CDR1 is LGHNT and CDR2 FRNRAP. The CDR3 DNA sequence: TGTGCTAGTGGTTTCTGGGTCTTGAGCCTTGAAAAACTGTTTTTT. The encoded protein is CASGFWVLSLEKLFF.

This clone has more than one count but fewer than ten. V and J are TRBV5-1 and TRBJ1-5; 7 bases are shared with TRBD1. The V segment lost 7 bases and the J segment 1 base; nucleotides outside the gene matches: 5. CDR3 length: 14 amino acids. Germline V gives CDR1 SGHRS, CDR2 YFSETQ. The CDR3 nucleotides are TGCGCCAGCCGGAACAGGGGCAGCAATCAGCCCCAGCATTTT. It is translated as CASRNRGSNQPQHF.

The CDR3 nucleotides read TGTGCCAGTAGCCCAAGCGGGGGGCTAGGCACAGATACGCAGTATTTT. Translating gives CASSPSGGLGTDTQYF. The rearrangement uses TRBV19 and TRBJ2-3, with TRBD2 matching 9 bases. The V gene end was trimmed by 6 bases and the J gene end by 1 base; junction bases not matched to a gene: 8. The CDR3 covers 16 residues. The germline V gene encodes CDR1 LNHDA and CDR2 SQIVND (reference sequence).

The gene calls are TRBV5-6 and TRBJ1-2, with D unclear. Germline values: CDR1 SGHDT, CDR2 YYEEEE. Trimming removed 0 bases from V and 4 bases from J, with 10 bases in between. The CDR3 extends over 14 amino acids. CDR3 in amino acids: CASSLVYGLYGYTF. CDR3 bases: TGTGCCAGCAGCTTGGTCTACGGCCTCTATGGCTACACCTTC.

This chain connects TRBV28 to TRBJ1-1; perhaps TRBD1 as D (5 bases). V was shortened by 1 base and J by 5 bases, with 11 bases between the two germline ends. The germline CDR1 and CDR2 sequences are MDHEN and SYDVKM. The length of the CDR3 is 14 residues. The CDR3 sequence is CASSLFDRRTEAFF. The CDR3 bases are TGTGCCAGCAGTTTATTCGACAGAAGGACTGAAGCTTTCTTT.

The rearrangement uses TRBV30 and TRBJ1-2, with D tentatively TRBD1 (6 bases). Germline assignment: CDR1 GTSNPN and CDR2 SVGIG (reference sequence). The ends were cut back, 4 bases at V and 2 bases at J, with 20 bases in the middle. This CDR3 has 16 amino acids. As DNA, the CDR3 is TGTGCCTGGACTCCATTTTCTAGGGACATAAACTATGGCTACACCTTC. This gives the protein CAWTPFSRDINYGYTF.

The CDR3 region has the DNA TGCGCCAGCAGCCAAGCCCGTGGGGGGGGCGAAAAACTGTTTTTT. It is translated as CASSQARGGGEKLFF. This rearrangement joins TRBV4-1 to TRBJ1-4; maybe TRBD1 (6 bases). CDR1 MGHRA and CDR2 YSYEKL come from the germline V gene. Trimming cost V 1 base and J 8 bases, with 14 bases left between them. CDR3 length: 15 amino acids.

The rearrangement links TRBV5-6 to TRBJ2-2; TRBD2 matches at 8 bases. V lost 0 bases and J lost 2; bases outside the gene matches: 6. Germline-derived CDR1 and CDR2 are SGHDT and YYEEEE. CDR3 size: 17 residues. CDR3 region: CASSLAVSGVNTGELFF. CDR3 coding DNA: TGTGCCAGCAGCTTGGCCGTTAGCGGGGTTAACACCGGGGAGCTGTTTTTT.

This clone was seen just once. This rearrangement joins TRBV29-1 to TRBJ2-3; 8 bases line up with TRBD2. From germline, CDR1 is SQVTM and CDR2 ANQGSEA. This CDR3 contains 14 residues. V lost 2 bases to trimming and J lost 5 bases; unmatched junction nucleotides: 6. The CDR3 spells CSVETGTREDTQYF. In DNA, the CDR3 is TGCAGCGTTGAAACCGGGACTAGAGAAGATACGCAGTATTTT.

The J gene is TRBJ1-6, the V gene TRBV12-5; D is perhaps TRBD1 (6 bases). Germline V gene sequence: CDR1 LGHNT, CDR2 FRNRAP. Deletions cut 0 bases from V and 10 bases from J, with 13 bases between. The CDR3 runs 15 residues. CDR3 in amino acids: CASGLVQGILSPLHF. The CDR3 bases are TGTGCTAGTGGTTTGGTTCAGGGGATTTTATCACCCCTCCACTTT.

The CDR3 coding sequence is TGCGCCAGCAGGGCAGAAAGCTCCTACGAGCAGTACTTC. The encoded protein is CASRAESSYEQYF. The chain couples TRBV4-1 to TRBJ2-7; D remains ambiguous. V was trimmed by 6 bases and J by 0 bases, leaving 9 bases between them. This CDR3 region has 13 residues. Germline lookup yields CDR1 MGHRA and CDR2 YSYEKL.

This sequence joins TRBV5-6 and TRBJ2-7, with D perhaps TRBD1 (6 bases). The germline CDR1 and CDR2 sequences are SGHDT and YYEEEE. Trimming cost V 0 bases and J 1 base, with 8 bases left between them. CDR3 length: 14 residues. This CDR3 reads CASSLGQVSYEQYV. The CDR3 bases are TGTGCCAGCAGCTTGGGACAGGTTTCCTACGAGCAGTACGTC.